This T cell receptor beta chain was retrieved from a study of blood T cell repertoires in COVID-19. Study at large: COVID-19 samples, acute and convalescent, were from the United States, Italy and Spain.

Sequencing used immunoSEQ multiplex PCR; TCRdb keeps in-frame clones, though not all of them. The repertoire holds about 150,000 clones, about 85% seen once, with about 6.9% in the top ten. Germline V gene sequence: CDR1 MNHEY, CDR2 SVGAGI. The CDR3 extends over 15 amino acids. V was pared by 7 bases and J by 1 base, with 16 bases between. What was sequenced was peripheral blood. The chain joins TRBV6-5 to TRBJ1-1; the D gene is possibly TRBD1 (6 bases). The source of this sequence is an elderly man with COVID-19, enrolled during active disease. The CDR3 reads CASTGRGEGNTEAFF. For the CDR3, the DNA is TGTGCCAGCACCGGCAGGGGTGAGGGGAACACTGAAGCTTTCTTT.